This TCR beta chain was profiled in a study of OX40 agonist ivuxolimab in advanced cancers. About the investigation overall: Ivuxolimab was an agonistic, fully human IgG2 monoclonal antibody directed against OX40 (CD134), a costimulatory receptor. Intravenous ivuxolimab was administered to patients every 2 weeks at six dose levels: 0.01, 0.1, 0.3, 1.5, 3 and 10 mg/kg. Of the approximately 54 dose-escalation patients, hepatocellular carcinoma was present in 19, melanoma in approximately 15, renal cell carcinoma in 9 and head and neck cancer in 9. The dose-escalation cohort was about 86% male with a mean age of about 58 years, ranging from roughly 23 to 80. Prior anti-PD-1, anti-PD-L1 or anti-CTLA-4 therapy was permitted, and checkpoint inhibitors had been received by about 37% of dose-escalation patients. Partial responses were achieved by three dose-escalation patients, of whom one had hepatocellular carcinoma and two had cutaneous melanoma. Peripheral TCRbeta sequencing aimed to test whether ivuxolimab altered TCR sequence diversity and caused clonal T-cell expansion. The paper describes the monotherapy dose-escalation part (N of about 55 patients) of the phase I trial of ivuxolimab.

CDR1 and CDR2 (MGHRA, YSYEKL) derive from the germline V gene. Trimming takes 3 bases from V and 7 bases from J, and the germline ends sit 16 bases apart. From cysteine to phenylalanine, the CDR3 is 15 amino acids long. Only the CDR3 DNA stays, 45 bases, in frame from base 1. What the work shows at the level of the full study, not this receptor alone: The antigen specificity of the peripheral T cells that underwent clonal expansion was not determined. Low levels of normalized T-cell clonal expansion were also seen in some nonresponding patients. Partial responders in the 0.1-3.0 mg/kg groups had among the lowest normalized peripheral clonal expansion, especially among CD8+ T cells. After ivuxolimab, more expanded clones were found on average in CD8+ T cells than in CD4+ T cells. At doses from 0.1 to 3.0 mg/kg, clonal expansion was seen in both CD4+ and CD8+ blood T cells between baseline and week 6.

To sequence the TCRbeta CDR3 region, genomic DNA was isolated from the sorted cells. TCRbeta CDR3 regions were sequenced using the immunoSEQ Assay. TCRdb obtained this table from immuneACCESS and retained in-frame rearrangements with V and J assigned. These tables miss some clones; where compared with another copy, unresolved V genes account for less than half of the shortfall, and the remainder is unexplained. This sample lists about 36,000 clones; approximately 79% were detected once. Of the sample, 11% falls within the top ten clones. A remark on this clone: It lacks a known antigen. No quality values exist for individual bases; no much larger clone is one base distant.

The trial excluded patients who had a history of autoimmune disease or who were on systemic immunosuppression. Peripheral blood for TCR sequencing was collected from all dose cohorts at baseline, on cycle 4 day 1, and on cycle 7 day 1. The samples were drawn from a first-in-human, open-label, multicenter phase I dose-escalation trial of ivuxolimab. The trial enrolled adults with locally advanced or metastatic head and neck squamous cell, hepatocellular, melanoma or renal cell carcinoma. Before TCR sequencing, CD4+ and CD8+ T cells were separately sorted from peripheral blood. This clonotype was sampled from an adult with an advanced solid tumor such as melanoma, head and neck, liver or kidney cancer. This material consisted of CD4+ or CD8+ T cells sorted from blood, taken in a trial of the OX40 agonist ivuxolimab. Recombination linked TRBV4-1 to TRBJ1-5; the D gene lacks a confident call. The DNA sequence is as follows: TGCGCCAGCAGCCAGTCGGACCTACGGACGCAGCCCCAGCATTTT. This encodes CASSQSDLRTQPQHF.